Listed below are T cell receptor beta chains from one sample, sequenced in a study of T cells in Graves' hyperthyroidism and ophthalmopathy. From the multiplex PCR reads, TCRdb called clonotypes with MiXCR, one entry per CDR3 protein. The sample includes about 570,000 distinct CDR3 sequences, around 42% of them seen just once. Sequencing was performed on peripheral blood or thyroid tissue (not recorded which). The source is an adult woman with Graves' disease, either hyperthyroidism or ophthalmopathy (not recorded which). Each CDR3 is given with its conserved first and last residue. D genes are given only for firm matches. For some rows the clone size is stated as once, few or many, or as a class when expanded; others skip it.

d_call: NA
j_call: TRBJ2-7
clone_size: once
v_call: TRBV7-2
cdr3_nt: TGTGCCAGCAGCTTAAGAGCGCCCGGGGCCGGGGAGCTGTACTTC
cdr3_aa: CASSLRAPGAGELYF

d_call: TRBD2
j_call: TRBJ2-5
clone_size: few
v_call: TRBV27
cdr3_nt: TGTGCCAGCAGTTTATATCGGGGGGTGGGGACCCAGTACTTC
cdr3_aa: CASSLYRGVGTQYF

d_call: NA
j_call: TRBJ1-1
clone_size: NA
v_call: TRBV3-1
cdr3_nt: TGTGCCAGCAGCCAAGAAGGGGACCCTGAAGCTTTCTTT
cdr3_aa: CASSQEGDPEAFF

d_call: NA
j_call: TRBJ1-2
clone_size: NA
v_call: TRBV20-1
cdr3_nt: TGCAGTGCTAGAGATGTTTACAGAATAAGCTATGGCTACACCTTC
cdr3_aa: CSARDVYRISYGYTF

d_call: TRBD1
j_call: TRBJ2-5
clone_size: many
v_call: TRBV9
cdr3_nt: TGTGCCAGCAGCCTCGGGGGACAGGTAGAGACCCAGTACTTC
cdr3_aa: CASSLGGQVETQYF

d_call: NA
j_call: TRBJ1-1
clone_size: NA
v_call: TRBV7-9
cdr3_nt: NA
cdr3_aa: CASSIYLCSVRTGPNTEAFF

d_call: NA
j_call: TRBJ2-2
clone_size: many
v_call: TRBV20-1
cdr3_nt: TGCAGTGCTCCCCGGGGCCGGCATAGGGAGCTGTTTTTT
cdr3_aa: CSAPRGRHRELFF

d_call: NA
j_call: TRBJ1-1
clone_size: NA
v_call: TRBV28
cdr3_nt: TGTGCCAGCAGTTCCCAGACAGCCTTTGACACTGAATCTTTCTTT
cdr3_aa: CASSSQTAFDTESFF

d_call: NA
j_call: TRBJ2-5
clone_size: NA
v_call: TRBV12-3/TRBV12-4
cdr3_nt: TGTGCCAGCAGCTGGAAGGTAGAGACCCAGTACTTC
cdr3_aa: CASSWKVETQYF

d_call: NA
j_call: TRBJ2-2
clone_size: many
v_call: TRBV7-3
cdr3_nt: TGTGCCAGCAGTTCTCCTGGTGAGGCGGAGCTGTTTTTT
cdr3_aa: CASSSPGEAELFF

d_call: NA
j_call: TRBJ1-1
clone_size: NA
v_call: TRBV11-1
cdr3_nt: TGTGCCAGCAGCTTAGGCTGGGGGCGTACTGACGCTTTCTTT
cdr3_aa: CASSLGWGRTDAFF

d_call: NA
j_call: TRBJ1-1
clone_size: many
v_call: TRBV2
cdr3_nt: TGTGCCAGCAGTGGTCAGGGGCAGGGTTTTGAAGCTTTCTTT
cdr3_aa: CASSGQGQGFEAFF

d_call: NA
j_call: TRBJ2-7
clone_size: few
v_call: TRBV28
cdr3_nt: TGTGCCAGCAGTTTGCCCTCCGGGGCGATCCAGTACTTC
cdr3_aa: CASSLPSGAIQYF

d_call: NA
j_call: TRBJ2-2
clone_size: many
v_call: TRBV7-8
cdr3_nt: TGTGCCAGCAGCCCCCGGGGGTTTTTTGTGACCGGGGAGCTGTTTTTT
cdr3_aa: CASSPRGFFVTGELFF

d_call: TRBD2
j_call: TRBJ2-5
clone_size: NA
v_call: TRBV15
cdr3_nt: TGTGCCACCAGCAGAGTAGGAGCGGGAGTCTTAGAGACCCAGTACTTC
cdr3_aa: CATSRVGAGVLETQYF

d_call: NA
j_call: TRBJ1-2
clone_size: many
v_call: TRBV3-1
cdr3_nt: TGTGCCAGCAGCCGATTCAGTGATGGCTACACCTTC
cdr3_aa: CASSRFSDGYTF

d_call: NA
j_call: TRBJ2-7
clone_size: NA
v_call: TRBV20-1
cdr3_nt: TGCAGTGCTCCAACGACTAGTAATCGAGAGCAGTACTTC
cdr3_aa: CSAPTTSNREQYF

d_call: NA
j_call: TRBJ2-7
clone_size: few
v_call: TRBV15
cdr3_nt: TGTGCCACCAGCAGAGAGACAGGAGCCTACGAGCAGTACTTC
cdr3_aa: CATSRETGAYEQYF

d_call: NA
j_call: TRBJ1-2
clone_size: NA
v_call: TRBV19
cdr3_nt: TGTGCCAGTAGTGTCTTGGACAGCTATGGCTACACCTTC
cdr3_aa: CASSVLDSYGYTF

d_call: TRBD1
j_call: TRBJ1-2
clone_size: many
v_call: TRBV28
cdr3_nt: TGTGCCAGCAGCTGGGGACAGGTTAGCTATGGCTACACCTTC
cdr3_aa: CASSWGQVSYGYTF

d_call: TRBD1
j_call: TRBJ2-5
clone_size: NA
v_call: TRBV10-3
cdr3_nt: TGTGCCATCAGACACCGGGACAGGGGGCTTGAGACCCAGTACTTC
cdr3_aa: CAIRHRDRGLETQYF

d_call: NA
j_call: TRBJ1-2
clone_size: few
v_call: TRBV15
cdr3_nt: TGTGCCACCAGCAGAGATGGGGGAATCCTTAGCTATGGCTACACCTTC
cdr3_aa: CATSRDGGILSYGYTF

d_call: TRBD1
j_call: TRBJ1-6
clone_size: NA
v_call: TRBV20-1
cdr3_nt: TGCAGTGCTAGAAAGGCGGGACAGGGTGAATGGTCACCCCTCCACTTT
cdr3_aa: CSARKAGQGEWSPLHF

d_call: TRBD1
j_call: TRBJ1-5
clone_size: NA
v_call: TRBV2
cdr3_nt: TGTGCCTGCAGTGTATCCGGGACAGGGGACCATCAGCCCCAGCATTTT
cdr3_aa: CACSVSGTGDHQPQHF

d_call: NA
j_call: TRBJ1-4
clone_size: many
v_call: TRBV29-1
cdr3_nt: TGCAGCGTTATTTATACGACAGGCGATGAAAAACTGTTTTTT
cdr3_aa: CSVIYTTGDEKLFF

d_call: NA
j_call: TRBJ1-2
clone_size: many
v_call: TRBV13
cdr3_nt: TGTGCCAGCAGCTTCTATCGGACCAACTATGGCTACACCTTC
cdr3_aa: CASSFYRTNYGYTF

d_call: TRBD2
j_call: TRBJ2-5
clone_size: many
v_call: TRBV6-5
cdr3_nt: TGTGCCAGCAGACCCCGGAGCGGGACCATAGGACGAGAGACCCAGTACTTC
cdr3_aa: CASRPRSGTIGRETQYF

d_call: NA
j_call: TRBJ1-2
clone_size: many
v_call: TRBV7-9
cdr3_nt: TGTGCCAGCAGCTCCTCGGGGGTTAACTATGGCTACACCTTC
cdr3_aa: CASSSSGVNYGYTF

d_call: TRBD1
j_call: TRBJ1-2
clone_size: NA
v_call: TRBV7-6
cdr3_nt: TGTGCCAGCAGCAGTCTGCGGACAGGGAACTACTATGGCTACACCTTC
cdr3_aa: CASSSLRTGNYYGYTF

d_call: NA
j_call: TRBJ1-6
clone_size: once
v_call: TRBV7-9
cdr3_nt: TGTGCCAGCAGCTTAGAGGGAGGTTCACACCTCCACTTT
cdr3_aa: CASSLEGGSHLHF

d_call: NA
j_call: TRBJ1-2
clone_size: NA
v_call: TRBV9
cdr3_nt: TGTGCCAGCAGCGTAGTGAGAGGGGGTCGATATGGCTACACCTTC
cdr3_aa: CASSVVRGGRYGYTF

d_call: NA
j_call: TRBJ1-5
clone_size: NA
v_call: TRBV7-8
cdr3_nt: TGTGCCAGCAGCTTAGGGGCACAGTACGAGCATTTT
cdr3_aa: CASSLGAQYEHF

d_call: NA
j_call: TRBJ1-4
clone_size: many
v_call: TRBV20-1
cdr3_nt: TGCAGTGCTAGAGATCCCAGGGGAGGTGAAAAACTGTTTTTT
cdr3_aa: CSARDPRGGEKLFF

d_call: TRBD1
j_call: TRBJ1-1
clone_size: NA
v_call: TRBV10-2
cdr3_nt: TGCGCCAGCTCCCTCCCTGGACAGGGGGAAGCTTTCTTT
cdr3_aa: CASSLPGQGEAFF

d_call: TRBD1
j_call: TRBJ2-6
clone_size: NA
v_call: TRBV10-3
cdr3_nt: TGTGCCATCAGTGAGCGGGACAGGGGGATCTACGTCCTGACTTTC
cdr3_aa: CAISERDRGIYVLTF

d_call: NA
j_call: TRBJ1-6
clone_size: few
v_call: TRBV7-6
cdr3_nt: TGTGCCAGCAGCTCGGACAGAATTAATTCACCCCTCCACTTT
cdr3_aa: CASSSDRINSPLHF

d_call: TRBD1
j_call: TRBJ1-2
clone_size: NA
v_call: TRBV6-1
cdr3_nt: TGTGCCAGCAGTACAGGGGATGGCGTCTCGGACGGCTACACCTTC
cdr3_aa: CASSTGDGVSDGYTF

d_call: NA
j_call: TRBJ1-1
clone_size: once
v_call: TRBV6-1
cdr3_nt: TGTGCCAGTCTAGCGGGGGTTAGCACTGAAGCTTTCTTT
cdr3_aa: CASLAGVSTEAFF

d_call: NA
j_call: TRBJ2-7
clone_size: NA
v_call: TRBV2
cdr3_nt: TGTGCCAGCAGTGAATTTCCAGGGAGCTCCTACGAGCAGTACTTC
cdr3_aa: CASSEFPGSSYEQYF

d_call: NA
j_call: TRBJ1-3
clone_size: few
v_call: TRBV27
cdr3_nt: TGTGCCAGCAGGAACCTCGACAGCTCTGGAAACACCATATATTTT
cdr3_aa: CASRNLDSSGNTIYF

d_call: NA
j_call: TRBJ2-6
clone_size: NA
v_call: TRBV30
cdr3_nt: TGTGCCTGGAGTGTCTTGCGCTCTGGGGCCAACGTCCTGACTTTC
cdr3_aa: CAWSVLRSGANVLTF

d_call: TRBD1
j_call: TRBJ2-7
clone_size: NA
v_call: TRBV6-1
cdr3_nt: TGTGCCAGCAGTGACTCGACAGGGTTCTCGGGCGAGCAGTACTTC
cdr3_aa: CASSDSTGFSGEQYF

d_call: TRBD1
j_call: TRBJ2-7
clone_size: few
v_call: TRBV18
cdr3_nt: TGTGCCAGCTCACGGCTGGGACAGTCTAGCTACGAGCAGTACTTC
cdr3_aa: CASSRLGQSSYEQYF